This TCR beta chain was identified during a study of blood T cell repertoires in COVID-19. Turning to the study itself: The origin of the acute and convalescent COVID-19 samples was the United States, Italy and Spain. In each case, the material was cDNA or gDNA derived from T cells, B-cell-depleted T cells, or PBMCs.

J was trimmed by 5 bases and V by 2 bases; bases with no gene match: 2. Germline CDR1 is MDHEN and CDR2 is SYDVKM. The CDR3 contains 13 residues. For this clone: The same CDR3 can be traced to other DNA sequences in this sample.

Sequenced by immunoSEQ multiplex PCR; TCRdb stores in-frame clones only, minus some. This table holds 390,000 or so clones, 85% to 90% found once. The V gene is TRBV28, the J gene TRBJ1-2; 7 bases align to TRBD1. The clonotype was recovered from a man aged 18 to 30 with active or convalescent COVID-19. The sequenced sample was peripheral blood. CDR3 region: CASSLSRGYGYTF. DNA for the CDR3: TGTGCCAGCAGTTTAAGCAGGGGGTATGGCTACACCTTC.